The entry that follows covers one T cell receptor beta chain sequence. No cognate antigen has been identified for it. No base-level quality is on record; no much larger clone is a single base apart. This sample is part of a study of control samples from healthy donors and cancer patients (dated by TCRdb to the early 2020s). Library preparation was by the immunoSEQ multiplex PCR assay. TCRdb limited this immuneACCESS table to in-frame rearrangements with V and J called. A share of clones is missing; checked studies link under half to unresolved V genes, and the rest is unexplained. A total of about 130,000 clones appear in this sample, roughly 94% of them only once. Less than 4% of the sample comes from the top ten. The germline V gene provides CDR1 LGHNT and CDR2 FRNRAP. The CDR3 runs 16 amino acids, cysteine and phenylalanine included. Only CDR3 DNA is held: 48 bases, read in frame from base 1. The V and J ends are trimmed by 0 bases and 3 bases, leaving 11 bases between them.

The sequence was collected from a man between 25 and 39 years old in good health. Input material: blood. This chain joins TRBV12-5 to TRBJ2-2; 6 matching bases give a weak D call of TRBD1. The DNA is as follows: TGTGCTAGTGGTTTGGTACCGGCAGGGGACACCGGGGAGCTGTTTTTT. Its translation is CASGLVPAGDTGELFF.